Only a few counts were recorded for the clone carrying this TCR beta chain. Documented time point: pretreatment peripheral blood. Synthetically made TCR analog templates were put into each PCR as spikes. Repertoires were generated with immunoSEQ multiplex PCR, while TCRdb's copy carries only in-frame clones and drops some. The sample records 45,000 to 50,000 clones, 75% to 85% being singletons. The sample belongs to a study of PD-L1 blockade in urothelial cancer. The CDR3 spans 13 residues. The V gene's germline CDR1 is LNHDA and CDR2 SQIVND (reference sequence). Trimming removed 4 bases from V and 4 bases from J, with 10 bases in between.

Sequences were derived from PBMCs, sampled around atezolizumab (anti-PD-L1) treatment. This TCR derives from a man aged 45-65 years with urothelial cancer. The V gene is TRBV19, the J gene TRBJ1-2; tentatively, D is TRBD1 (5 bases). The CDR3 DNA follows: TGTGCCAGTAGTACAGGGATTGCCTATGGCTACACCTTC. Its translation: CASSTGIAYGYTF.